This is a list of T cell receptor beta chains from one sample in a study of PD-1 blockade in classical Hodgkin lymphoma. Libraries were prepared by immunoSEQ multiplex PCR; TCRdb keeps only in-frame clonotypes and omits some of them. This sample has about 35,000 clones, with approximately 70% found just once. The input for sequencing was peripheral blood mononuclear cells (PBMCs), taken before the second cycle of nivolumab. The receptor set was obtained from a human donor with classical Hodgkin lymphoma. The CDR3 runs from the conserved cysteine through the conserved F or W. The order of the fields is CDR3 DNA, CDR3 protein, V gene, D gene, J gene, clone size. The D gene is left open where the match is weak. Clone size appears in some rows only: once, few, many, or a class for an expanded clone.

CDR3 DNA: TGTGCCAGCAGCTTACTAGCGGGAGGAGTAGGCAATGAGCAGTTCTTC
CDR3 protein: CASSLLAGGVGNEQFF
V gene: TRBV7-3
D gene: TRBD2
J gene: TRBJ2-1
clone size: -

CDR3 DNA: TGTGCCAGCAGTTTTGGGCAGGGGGACTATGGCTACACCTTC
CDR3 protein: CASSFGQGDYGYTF
V gene: TRBV28
D gene: TRBD1
J gene: TRBJ1-2
clone size: -

CDR3 DNA: TGTGCCAGCAGTGAAATCGGGGGCCAAGAGACCCAGTACTTC
CDR3 protein: CASSEIGGQETQYF
V gene: TRBV2
D gene: -
J gene: TRBJ2-5
clone size: -

CDR3 DNA: TGTGCCAGCACCGACCAGGGGGCGACCTACGAGCAGTACTTC
CDR3 protein: CASTDQGATYEQYF
V gene: TRBV2
D gene: TRBD1
J gene: TRBJ2-7
clone size: -

CDR3 DNA: TGTGCCAGCTCACCTTGGACAGGAAGGGGTACTGGAAACACCATATATTTT
CDR3 protein: CASSPWTGRGTGNTIYF
V gene: TRBV18
D gene: TRBD1
J gene: TRBJ1-3
clone size: -

CDR3 DNA: TGTGCCAGCTCACCACGGTCAACAGGGGGCGCGTCCGAACAAGAGACCCAGTACTTC
CDR3 protein: CASSPRSTGGASEQETQYF
V gene: TRBV18
D gene: TRBD1
J gene: TRBJ2-5
clone size: -

CDR3 DNA: TGTGCCAGCGGCGGGACTAGCACCGGGGAGCTGTTTTTT
CDR3 protein: CASGGTSTGELFF
V gene: TRBV28
D gene: TRBD2
J gene: TRBJ2-2
clone size: -

CDR3 DNA: TGTGCCAGCTCAGGAAGGGCCGAATCCTATGGCTACACCTTC
CDR3 protein: CASSGRAESYGYTF
V gene: TRBV18
D gene: -
J gene: TRBJ1-2
clone size: few

CDR3 DNA: TGTGCCACCAGCAGGAAAGGTGGCGGGGGGGCCGGAAATGAGCAGTTCTTC
CDR3 protein: CATSRKGGGGAGNEQFF
V gene: TRBV15
D gene: TRBD2
J gene: TRBJ2-1
clone size: -

CDR3 DNA: TGTGCCAGCACCCTGACAGGGTACAACACTGAAGCTTTCTTT
CDR3 protein: CASTLTGYNTEAFF
V gene: TRBV6-6
D gene: TRBD1
J gene: TRBJ1-1
clone size: -

CDR3 DNA: TGTGCCAGCAGCTTAGGTGGGTCCTACACAGATACGCAGTATTTT
CDR3 protein: CASSLGGSYTDTQYF
V gene: TRBV7-9
D gene: -
J gene: TRBJ2-3
clone size: -

CDR3 DNA: TGTGCCATCAGGCCTAAAGGGACAGGGGACCCAAATACCTTC
CDR3 protein: CAIRPKGTGDPNTF
V gene: TRBV10-3
D gene: TRBD1
J gene: TRBJ1-2
clone size: -

CDR3 DNA: TGCAGTGCTCCAGCCCCGTACGAGCAGTACTTC
CDR3 protein: CSAPAPYEQYF
V gene: TRBV20-1
D gene: -
J gene: TRBJ2-7
clone size: -

CDR3 DNA: TGCGCCAGCAGCTTGGGGGGACATTTTAACACTGAAGCTTTCTTT
CDR3 protein: CASSLGGHFNTEAFF
V gene: TRBV5-1
D gene: -
J gene: TRBJ1-1
clone size: -

CDR3 DNA: TGTGCCAGCAGCCAAGGGGCGGGAGGTGGTGGCGATGAGCAGTTCTTC
CDR3 protein: CASSQGAGGGGDEQFF
V gene: TRBV7-3
D gene: TRBD2
J gene: TRBJ2-1
clone size: -

CDR3 DNA: TGTGCCAGTTGGGGACAGGGATTAGCAGATACGCAGTATTTT
CDR3 protein: CASWGQGLADTQYF
V gene: TRBV19
D gene: TRBD1
J gene: TRBJ2-3
clone size: -

CDR3 DNA: TGTGCCAGCAGTCCTCAGAGGGGAACCGGGGAGCTGTTTTTT
CDR3 protein: CASSPQRGTGELFF
V gene: TRBV7-2
D gene: -
J gene: TRBJ2-2
clone size: once

CDR3 DNA: TGTGCCAGCAGTTTAATTTACGGGGCAAGAAACACCATATATTTT
CDR3 protein: CASSLIYGARNTIYF
V gene: TRBV27
D gene: -
J gene: TRBJ1-3
clone size: -

CDR3 DNA: TGTGCCAGCAGAAAGGGACAGGACTATGGCTACACCTTC
CDR3 protein: CASRKGQDYGYTF
V gene: TRBV7-8
D gene: TRBD1
J gene: TRBJ1-2
clone size: once

CDR3 DNA: TGTGCCAGTCGCACTCAGGGTAGGACAGATACGCAGTATTTT
CDR3 protein: CASRTQGRTDTQYF
V gene: TRBV19
D gene: -
J gene: TRBJ2-3
clone size: -

CDR3 DNA: TGTGCCAGTAGTATAGATCTACAGGGTACGAGGAATGAGCAGTTCTTC
CDR3 protein: CASSIDLQGTRNEQFF
V gene: TRBV19
D gene: -
J gene: TRBJ2-1
clone size: once

CDR3 DNA: TGCGCCAGCAGCCAGGATAGAGGGGAAAATGGAAACACCATATATTTT
CDR3 protein: CASSQDRGENGNTIYF
V gene: TRBV4-3
D gene: -
J gene: TRBJ1-3
clone size: -

CDR3 DNA: TGTGCCAGCAGCTTAAATTCTGGCAGCACTTACGAGCAGTACTTC
CDR3 protein: CASSLNSGSTYEQYF
V gene: TRBV7-2
D gene: -
J gene: TRBJ2-7
clone size: -

CDR3 DNA: TGTGCCAGCAGACCTACTAGCGGGAGTTACAATGAGCAGTTCTTC
CDR3 protein: CASRPTSGSYNEQFF
V gene: TRBV6-1
D gene: TRBD2
J gene: TRBJ2-1
clone size: -

CDR3 DNA: TGTGCCTGCCCAGGACTAGCGGGGGGGCAGGACGGGGAGCTGTTTTTT
CDR3 protein: CACPGLAGGQDGELFF
V gene: TRBV30
D gene: TRBD2
J gene: TRBJ2-2
clone size: -

CDR3 DNA: TGTGCCAGCAGTTCGGGGGCCTACGAGCAGTACTTC
CDR3 protein: CASSSGAYEQYF
V gene: TRBV28
D gene: -
J gene: TRBJ2-7
clone size: -

CDR3 DNA: TGTGCCAGCAGGACTAGTTTCGGCAATGAGCAGTTCTTC
CDR3 protein: CASRTSFGNEQFF
V gene: TRBV7-9
D gene: -
J gene: TRBJ2-1
clone size: -

CDR3 DNA: TGTGCCAGCAGCTTGGGGCACCACAGGATGGGCACTGAAGCTTTCTTT
CDR3 protein: CASSLGHHRMGTEAFF
V gene: TRBV5-6
D gene: -
J gene: TRBJ1-1
clone size: medium-sized

CDR3 DNA: TGTGCCAGCAGCCAAGATTGGGCAGGCCCCGAAGCTTTCTTT
CDR3 protein: CASSQDWAGPEAFF
V gene: TRBV4-2
D gene: -
J gene: TRBJ1-1
clone size: -

CDR3 DNA: TGTGCCAGCAGCTTATTTATTGGGGCTAGCGGGTCCCAAGAGACCCAGTACTTC
CDR3 protein: CASSLFIGASGSQETQYF
V gene: TRBV7-8
D gene: TRBD2
J gene: TRBJ2-5
clone size: -

CDR3 DNA: TGTGCCAGCAGCTCCGGTGAAGGCGATACGCAGTATTTT
CDR3 protein: CASSSGEGDTQYF
V gene: TRBV7-8
D gene: -
J gene: TRBJ2-3
clone size: -

CDR3 DNA: TGCGCCAGCAGCTTGGCTGGCAGGGTTAGCTACAATGAGCAGTTCTTC
CDR3 protein: CASSLAGRVSYNEQFF
V gene: TRBV5-1
D gene: -
J gene: TRBJ2-1
clone size: once

CDR3 DNA: TGTGCCTGGAGCGCCGGGACAGGGAGTATACCCCTCCACTTT
CDR3 protein: CAWSAGTGSIPLHF
V gene: TRBV30
D gene: TRBD1
J gene: TRBJ1-6
clone size: once

CDR3 DNA: TGTGCCAGCAGCGGGACAGTAATCACTGAAGCTTTCTTT
CDR3 protein: CASSGTVITEAFF
V gene: TRBV7-2
D gene: TRBD1
J gene: TRBJ1-1
clone size: -

CDR3 DNA: TGTGCCAGCAGCGTAGCGGTCGGGAGCTCCTACAATGAGCAGTTCTTC
CDR3 protein: CASSVAVGSSYNEQFF
V gene: TRBV9
D gene: -
J gene: TRBJ2-1
clone size: -

CDR3 DNA: TGCGCCAGCAGCGCAGGGGGGAGCTCCTACAATGAGCAGTTCTTC
CDR3 protein: CASSAGGSSYNEQFF
V gene: TRBV5-1
D gene: -
J gene: TRBJ2-1
clone size: -

CDR3 DNA: TGTGCCATCAGTGATCGGGGGTTTACTGAAGCTTTCTTT
CDR3 protein: CAISDRGFTEAFF
V gene: TRBV6-5
D gene: -
J gene: TRBJ1-1
clone size: -

CDR3 DNA: TGTGCCTGGATTCCGGGGTACGACAATGAGCAGTTCTTC
CDR3 protein: CAWIPGYDNEQFF
V gene: TRBV30
D gene: -
J gene: TRBJ2-1
clone size: -

CDR3 DNA: TGTGCCATCAGTGAGTCCTCGAGCGGCTACACCTTC
CDR3 protein: CAISESSSGYTF
V gene: TRBV10-3
D gene: -
J gene: TRBJ1-2
clone size: -

CDR3 DNA: TGCGCCAGCAGCCCCCGTGGACAGGGAACGAACACTGAAGCTTTCTTT
CDR3 protein: CASSPRGQGTNTEAFF
V gene: TRBV5-1
D gene: TRBD1
J gene: TRBJ1-1
clone size: -

CDR3 DNA: TGTGCCAGCAGCTTAGCCGGGTACAATGAGCAGTTCTTC
CDR3 protein: CASSLAGYNEQFF
V gene: TRBV11-2
D gene: -
J gene: TRBJ2-1
clone size: few

CDR3 DNA: TGTGCCAGCAGCTTAGAAAGCTACTCCTACAATGAGCAGTTCTTC
CDR3 protein: CASSLESYSYNEQFF
V gene: TRBV7-2
D gene: -
J gene: TRBJ2-1
clone size: -

CDR3 DNA: TGCGCCAGCAGCTCTATGCCCCGGGACGAGCGAAATGAGCAGTTCTTC
CDR3 protein: CASSSMPRDERNEQFF
V gene: TRBV5-1
D gene: -
J gene: TRBJ2-1
clone size: -

CDR3 DNA: TGTGCCAAGTGGTGGGGAACAGATACGCAGTATTTT
CDR3 protein: CAKWWGTDTQYF
V gene: TRBV2
D gene: -
J gene: TRBJ2-3
clone size: few

CDR3 DNA: TGTGCCAGCAGCTTAGCCTGGTGGGGGGGAGTACCTTCCGAGCAGTACTTC
CDR3 protein: CASSLAWWGGVPSEQYF
V gene: TRBV7-9
D gene: TRBD2
J gene: TRBJ2-7
clone size: -

CDR3 DNA: TGTGCCAGCAGCCTAGATTCGGGACTAGCGGGCCGGGGGGGGCAGTTCTTC
CDR3 protein: CASSLDSGLAGRGGQFF
V gene: TRBV11-2
D gene: TRBD2
J gene: TRBJ2-1
clone size: few

CDR3 DNA: TGTGCCAGCAGCCTCCCCCCTCGACAGGGGAGGTACTTC
CDR3 protein: CASSLPPRQGRYF
V gene: TRBV7-2
D gene: TRBD1
J gene: TRBJ2-7
clone size: -

CDR3 DNA: TGTGCCAGCTCACCGATGACAGGGGTCTTTGGCAATGAGCAGTTCTTC
CDR3 protein: CASSPMTGVFGNEQFF
V gene: TRBV18
D gene: TRBD1
J gene: TRBJ2-1
clone size: -

CDR3 DNA: TGTGCCAGCACCCCCATGGGACAGGGGTATGGCTACACCTTC
CDR3 protein: CASTPMGQGYGYTF
V gene: TRBV7-2
D gene: TRBD1
J gene: TRBJ1-2
clone size: once

CDR3 DNA: TGTGCCAGCAGCCAAGATTGGGCAGGGGGTGAAGCTTTCTTT
CDR3 protein: CASSQDWAGGEAFF
V gene: TRBV4-2
D gene: TRBD1
J gene: TRBJ1-1
clone size: -

CDR3 DNA: TGTGCCAGTAGACACGGACGGTACACTGAAGCTTTCTTT
CDR3 protein: CASRHGRYTEAFF
V gene: TRBV19
D gene: -
J gene: TRBJ1-1
clone size: -

CDR3 DNA: TGTGCCAGCAGGCCGGGTCGCCTCTACAATGAGCAGTTCTTC
CDR3 protein: CASRPGRLYNEQFF
V gene: TRBV2
D gene: -
J gene: TRBJ2-1
clone size: -

CDR3 DNA: TGTGCCAGCACCGACTACAATGAGCAGTTCTTC
CDR3 protein: CASTDYNEQFF
V gene: TRBV6-6
D gene: -
J gene: TRBJ2-1
clone size: -

CDR3 DNA: TGTGCCAGCAAATTACTGACAGGGCAGAACACTGAAGCTTTCTTT
CDR3 protein: CASKLLTGQNTEAFF
V gene: TRBV6-1
D gene: TRBD1
J gene: TRBJ1-1
clone size: -